This T cell receptor beta chain was sequenced during a study of blood T cells in healthy people across ages. This CDR3 has 12 amino acids. V was shortened by 1 base and J by 8 bases, with 5 bases between the two germline ends. Germline loops: CDR1 MNHNY, CDR2 SVGAGI (reference sequence). Through a sample-barcoded 5' primer and a J-beta primer mix, a second PCR was run for roughly 6 to 12 cycles. In TCRdb, the 5' RACE reads were re-called with MiXCR into one record per CDR3 protein. Among 1.5 million to 2 million distinct CDR3 sequences listed, roughly 43% were seen once. This clonotype came up a few times.

The sample comprised blood. This TCR came from a human donor in good health. This chain uses TRBV6-6 with TRBJ1-4; maybe TRBD1 (5 bases). The CDR3 loop reads CASSYWGEKLFF. The DNA of the CDR3 is TGTGCCAGCAGTTACTGGGGGGAAAAACTGTTTTTT.